The T cell receptor beta chain under discussion was sequenced for a study of CD8 T cells in ankylosing spondylitis. Whole-study results and caveats: Disease-associated clones were reportedly significantly overrepresented in matched ankylosing spondylitis synovial fluid. Within peripheral blood, clones linked to disease were CD8+ and relatively rare. Earlier literature documents some of the motif variants in reactive arthritis synovial fluid and blood.

The CDR3 extends over 19 amino acids. From germline, CDR1 is MRHNA and CDR2 SNTAGT. V was clipped by 5 bases and J by 3 bases, with 27 bases between them. Preparation of TCR beta libraries was done by quantitative 5'-RACE with molecular barcodes. TCRdb ran MiXCR on the 5' RACE reads and lists one entry per CDR3 protein. The sample records around 150,000 distinct CDR3 sequences, around 16% being singletons. This clonotype was observed a handful of times. The target antigen is unknown. This TCR derives from a male donor with ankylosing spondylitis or in good health (not recorded which). The chain employs TRBV6-4 and TRBJ2-3; perhaps D is TRBD1 or TRBD2 (6 bases each). The source material was blood, either unsorted or a sorted T cell fraction (not recorded which). In DNA, the CDR3 is TGTGCCAGCAGTCCCTTAAGTCGGGGGCGGCACCCCGAAACAGATACGCAGTATTTT. Translation gives CASSPLSRGRHPETDTQYF.